The entry that follows covers one TCR beta chain sequence. The data were obtained in a study of blood T cell repertoires in COVID-19. The data were produced by immunoSEQ multiplex PCR, yet TCRdb's version contains in-frame clones alone and is incomplete. In the table there are about 220,000 clones, about 81% of which are singletons. From germline, CDR1 is SGHDT and CDR2 YYEEEE. The CDR3 runs to 16 residues. Trimming took off 4 bases at V and 10 bases at J, with 24 bases between the two ends. A Seattle source enrolled patients during active infection and followed them longitudinally. The gene calls are TRBV5-6 and TRBJ2-1; D is perhaps TRBD2 (5 bases). Sequenced sample: peripheral blood. The receptor was isolated from a woman in her 70s with COVID-19, enrolled during active disease. CDR3 sequence: CASSGETGKNFGEQFF. The CDR3 DNA sequence: TGTGCCAGCAGCGGAGAAACCGGGAAAAACTTTGGAGAGCAGTTCTTC.